The 20 T cell receptor beta chains given below trace back to one sample, sequenced in a study of OX40 agonist ivuxolimab in advanced cancers. Libraries were prepared by immunoSEQ multiplex PCR; TCRdb keeps only in-frame clonotypes and omits some of them. The data show some 83,000 clones, approximately 91% seen once. The specimen comprised CD4+ or CD8+ T cells sorted from blood, sampled in a trial of the OX40 agonist ivuxolimab. The receptors here all came from an adult with an advanced solid tumor such as melanoma, head and neck, liver or kidney cancer.

This sequence joins TRBV4-2 and TRBJ2-5, with 9 bases fitting TRBD2. V was pared by 3 bases and J by 4 bases, with 3 bases of the junction left unmatched. Germline V gene sequence: CDR1 LGHNA, CDR2 YNFKEQ. The CDR3 runs 14 residues. The CDR3 DNA reads TGTGCCAGCAGCCACGGAGCGGGGGGAGAGACCCAGTACTTC. Amino acids: CASSHGAGGETQYF.

The J gene is TRBJ2-1, the V gene TRBV5-1; possibly TRBD2 for D (6 bases). There are 13 residues in the CDR3. CDR1 is SGHRS, CDR2 YFSETQ, per germline. V was pared by 0 bases and J by 7 bases, with 8 bases between. The CDR3 DNA follows: TGCGCCAGCAGCTTGGCCCGGGAGAATGAGCAGTTCTTC. Translating gives CASSLARENEQFF. The complete variable domain, with remaining parts taken from reference TRBV5-1 and TRBJ2-1, reads KAGVTQTPRYLIKTRGQQVTLSCSPISGHRSVSWYQQTPGQGLQFLFEYFSETQRNKGNFPGRFSGRQFSNSRSEMNVSTLELGDSALYLCASSLARENEQFFGPGTRLTVL.

This sequence joins TRBV5-6 and TRBJ1-4; 7 nucleotides align to TRBD1. V lost 3 bases and J lost 11; bases outside the gene matches: 7. The CDR3 has 13 amino acids. CDR1 is SGHDT and CDR2 is YYEEEE in the germline V gene. The CDR3 here is CASSYRGAEKLFF. For the CDR3, the DNA is TGTGCCAGCAGCTACAGGGGCGCAGAGAAACTGTTTTTT.

The sample holds one count of this clone. The CDR3 nucleotides are TGTGCCAGCAGTTTTACAGGGCTTGATGAAAAACTGTTTTTT. It specifies CASSFTGLDEKLFF. V and J are TRBV28 and TRBJ1-4, with a possible D match to TRBD1 (6 bases). CDR1 and CDR2 (germline): MDHEN, SYDVKM. This CDR3 comprises 14 residues. The V end was cut by 3 bases, the J end by 6 bases, with 11 bases between.

This sequence joins TRBV9 and TRBJ2-1; 15 nucleotides match TRBD2. Germline values: CDR1 SGDLS, CDR2 YYNGEE. Trimming removed 5 bases from V and 6 bases from J; junction bases left unmatched: 6. The CDR3 contains 16 residues. In DNA, the CDR3 is TGTGCCAGCAGGCCGGGACTAGCGGGAGGATTCAATGAGCAGTTCTTC. Its protein product is CASRPGLAGGFNEQFF. The variable domain in full, with the rest retrieved from reference TRBV9 and TRBJ2-1, is DSGVTQTPKHLITATGQRVTLRCSPRSGDLSVYWYQQSLDQGLQFLIQYYNGEERAKGNILERFSAQQFPDLHSELNLSSLELGDSALYFCASRPGLAGGFNEQFFGPGTRLTVL.

The J gene is TRBJ2-1, the V gene TRBV2; possibly TRBD2 for D (5 bases). The V gene lost 0 bases and the J gene lost 9 bases, with 12 bases spanning the gap. Germline V gene sequence: CDR1 SNHLY, CDR2 FYNNEI. The CDR3 has 14 amino acids. CDR3 nucleotide sequence: TGTGCCAGCAGTGAAGCTACTAGAGTGGGTGAGCAGTTCTTC. Encoded protein: CASSEATRVGEQFF.

CDR3 bases: TGTGCCAGCAGTTACTCGAATAATGAAAAACTGTTTTTT. This translates into CASSYSNNEKLFF. The gene calls are TRBV6-5 and TRBJ1-4; D unresolved. Deletions cut 0 bases from V and 4 bases from J, with 3 bases between. The germline gives CDR1 MNHEY, CDR2 SVGAGI. This CDR3 spans 13 amino acids.

V and J are TRBV10-3 and TRBJ2-1; D call uncertain. V lost 2 bases, J lost 5 bases, and 1 base lay in between. This CDR3 is built from 11 residues. Germline CDR1 is ENHRY and CDR2 is SYGVKD. This CDR3 reads CAISENNEQFF. The CDR3 DNA sequence: TGTGCCATCAGTGAGAACAATGAGCAGTTCTTC.

V and J are TRBV11-1 and TRBJ2-4, with 11 nucleotides matching TRBD2. The CDR3 covers 19 residues. With V trimmed by 1 base and J by 1 base, 9 bases remained unmatched. Per germline, CDR1 SGHAT and CDR2 FQDESV (reference sequence). The CDR3 sequence is CASSLGLSGRAGAKNIQYF. The CDR3, as DNA: TGTGCCAGCAGCTTAGGGCTTAGCGGGAGGGCCGGGGCCAAAAACATTCAGTACTTC.

CDR3 loop: CASSTRGAGDQPQHF. CDR3 nucleotide sequence: TGTGCCAGCAGCACACGGGGGGCAGGCGATCAGCCCCAGCATTTT. The chain employs TRBV7-2 and TRBJ1-5, with D possibly TRBD1 on 6 matching bases. CDR1 SGHTA and CDR2 FQGNSA come from the germline V gene. Trimming removed 5 bases from V and 5 bases from J, with 16 bases in between. The CDR3 runs to 15 residues. Full variable domain (missing parts from reference TRBV7-2 and TRBJ1-5): GAGVSQSPSNKVTEKGKDVELRCDPISGHTALYWYRQSLGQGLEFLIYFQGNSAPDKSGLPSDRFSAERTGGSVSTLTIQRTQQEDSAVYLCASSTRGAGDQPQHFGDGTRLSIL.

The chain has TRBV7-2 and TRBJ2-7; 7 bases map to TRBD2. Germline CDR1 and CDR2: SGHTA and FQGNSA. The CDR3 length is 16 residues. V dropped 4 bases and J dropped 3; count of bases not matched to a gene: 12. The CDR3 loop reads CASSSNAWGGSYEQYF. The CDR3, as DNA: TGTGCCAGCAGCTCAAACGCATGGGGCGGGAGCTACGAGCAGTACTTC.

The gene calls are TRBV4-1 and TRBJ1-6; D call uncertain. V lost 0 bases and J 8 bases, leaving 5 bases between the germline ends. There are 13 residues in the CDR3. CDR1 is MGHRA, CDR2 YSYEKL, per germline. The chain's CDR3 is CASSQDVDSPLHF. The CDR3 DNA is TGCGCCAGCAGCCAAGACGTGGATTCACCCCTCCACTTT.

This chain joins TRBV5-8 and TRBJ2-7; 7 bases line up with TRBD2. V shed 0 bases, J shed 0 bases, and the junction held 6 bases outside the gene matches. Germline CDR1 and CDR2: SGHTS and YDEGEE. The CDR3 has 16 residues. The DNA of the CDR3 is TGTGCCAGCAGCTTGGCGGGCGGGAGCGTCTCCTACGAGCAGTACTTC. This gives the protein CASSLAGGSVSYEQYF.

The chain joins TRBV12-5 to TRBJ1-4; 7 positions match TRBD1. The ends lost 4 bases at V and 8 bases at J; junction bases unmatched: 7. Germline CDR1 reads LGHNT; CDR2 reads FRNRAP. The CDR3 totals 14 residues. For the CDR3, the DNA is TGTGCTAGTGGTTCGGACAGGCTCGGAGAAAAACTGTTTTTT. This gives the protein CASGSDRLGEKLFF. The full variable domain, rest sourced from reference TRBV12-5 and TRBJ1-4, is DARVTQTPRHKVTEMGQEVTMRCQPILGHNTVFWYRQTMMQGLELLAYFRNRAPLDDSGMPKDRFSAEMPDATLATLKIQPSEPRDSAVYFCASGSDRLGEKLFFGSGTQLSVL.

V usage is TRBV14 and J usage is TRBJ1-1; possible D gene TRBD1, 5 bases. CDR1 and CDR2 (germline): SGHDN, FVKESK. V was cut by 1 base and J by 7 bases, with 10 bases left in between. This CDR3 has 13 amino acids. The CDR3 DNA reads TGTGCCAGCAGCCAAGTCGGGGGGGGTGAAGCTTTCTTT. This encodes CASSQVGGGEAFF.

J is TRBJ2-1 and V is TRBV9; TRBD2 aligns across 8 bases. Germline CDR1 SGDLS, CDR2 YYNGEE. Unmatched junction bases numbered 3, after V lost 0 bases and J lost 1 base. The CDR3 loop spans 16 amino acids. The CDR3 sequence is CASSVAPSGSYNEQFF. In DNA, the CDR3 is TGTGCCAGCAGCGTAGCCCCTAGCGGGTCCTACAATGAGCAGTTCTTC.

The chain is built from TRBV6-1 and TRBJ1-5; 7 nucleotides line up with TRBD1. Trimming cost V 7 bases and J 1 base; bases outside gene matches: 7. In germline, CDR1 is MNHNS, CDR2 SASEGT. The CDR3 consists of 15 residues. The CDR3 coding sequence is TGTGCCAGCAAAGCCGACAGGGTGAGCAATCAGCCCCAGCATTTT. Translation gives CASKADRVSNQPQHF.

This chain links TRBV28 with TRBJ1-3, with D unclear. Per the germline V gene, CDR1 is MDHEN and CDR2 is SYDVKM. V lost 7 bases, J lost 0 bases, and 1 base lay in between. The CDR3 runs 11 residues. CDR3 DNA sequence: TGTGCCAGCAACTCTGGAAACACCATATATTTT. Its translation: CASNSGNTIYF. Filled out from reference TRBV28 and TRBJ1-3, the complete variable domain reads DVKVTQSSRYLVKRTGEKVFLECVQDMDHENMFWYRQDPGLGLRLIYFSYDVKMKEKGDIPEGYSVSREKKERFSLILESASTNQTSMYLCASNSGNTIYFGEGSWLTVV.

This clone was detected a few times. The chain uses TRBV9 and TRBJ2-1, with TRBD2 as a possible D gene (6 bases). Trimming cost V 4 bases and J 2 bases, with 13 bases left between them. CDR1 is SGDLS and CDR2 is YYNGEE in the germline V gene. The CDR3 has 15 residues. Here the CDR3 DNA reads TGTGCCAGCAGCCCAGAGGGAGGACCCTACAATGAGCAGTTCTTC. Translating it yields CASSPEGGPYNEQFF.

V and J are TRBV7-3 and TRBJ2-1; D not certain. Looked up from germline, CDR1 is SGHTA and CDR2 is FQGTGA. With 2 bases removed from V and 9 bases from J, the gap between germline ends came to 14 bases. The CDR3 has 14 amino acids. CDR3 in DNA: TGTGCCAGCAGCTTATTTATGGGAAGGGCTGAGCAGTTCTTC. It yields the protein CASSLFMGRAEQFF. The entire variable domain, with the rest obtained from reference TRBV7-3 and TRBJ2-1, is as follows: GAGVSQTPSNKVTEKGKYVELRCDPISGHTALYWYRQSLGQGPEFLIYFQGTGAADDSGLPNDRFFAVRPEGSVSTLKIQRTERGDSAVYLCASSLFMGRAEQFFGPGTRLTVL.